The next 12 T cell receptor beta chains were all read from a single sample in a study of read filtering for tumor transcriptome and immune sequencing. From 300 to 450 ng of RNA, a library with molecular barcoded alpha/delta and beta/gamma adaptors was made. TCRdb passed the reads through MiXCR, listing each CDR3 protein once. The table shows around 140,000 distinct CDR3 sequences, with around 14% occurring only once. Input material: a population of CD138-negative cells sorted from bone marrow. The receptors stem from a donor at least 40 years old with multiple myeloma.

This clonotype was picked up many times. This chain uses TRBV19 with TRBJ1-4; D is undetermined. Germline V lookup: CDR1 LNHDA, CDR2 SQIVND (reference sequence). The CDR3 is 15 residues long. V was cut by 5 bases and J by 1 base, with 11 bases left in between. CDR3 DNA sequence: TGTGCCAGTAGTCCGGAGGGAGGAACTAATGAAAAACTGTTTTTT. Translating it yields CASSPEGGTNEKLFF. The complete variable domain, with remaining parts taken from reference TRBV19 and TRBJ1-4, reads DGGITQSPKYLFRKEGQNVTLSCEQNLNHDAMYWYRQDPGQGLRLIYYSQIVNDFQKGDIAEGYSVSREKKESFPLTVTSAQKNPTAFYLCASSPEGGTNEKLFFGSGTQLSVL.

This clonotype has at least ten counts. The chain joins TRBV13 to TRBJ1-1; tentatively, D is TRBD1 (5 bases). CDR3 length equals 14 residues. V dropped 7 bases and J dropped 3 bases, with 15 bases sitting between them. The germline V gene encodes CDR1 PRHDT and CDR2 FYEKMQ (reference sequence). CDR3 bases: TGTGCCAGCACCCCAGGGAGGGCTTACACTGAAGCTTTCTTT. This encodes CASTPGRAYTEAFF.

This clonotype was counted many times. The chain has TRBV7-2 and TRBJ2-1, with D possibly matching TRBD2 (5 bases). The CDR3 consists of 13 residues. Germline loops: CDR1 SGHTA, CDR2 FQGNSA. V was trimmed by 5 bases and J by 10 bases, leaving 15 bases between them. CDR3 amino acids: CASSPFPSGEQFF. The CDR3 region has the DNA TGTGCCAGCAGCCCCTTCCCCTCGGGAGAGCAGTTCTTC.

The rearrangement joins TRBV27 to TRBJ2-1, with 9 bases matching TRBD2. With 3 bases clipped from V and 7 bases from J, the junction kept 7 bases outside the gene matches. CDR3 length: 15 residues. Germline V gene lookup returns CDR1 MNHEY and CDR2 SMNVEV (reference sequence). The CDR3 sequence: CASSFGTRGGNEQFF. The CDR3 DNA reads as TGTGCCAGCAGTTTCGGCACGCGGGGGGGAAATGAGCAGTTCTTC.

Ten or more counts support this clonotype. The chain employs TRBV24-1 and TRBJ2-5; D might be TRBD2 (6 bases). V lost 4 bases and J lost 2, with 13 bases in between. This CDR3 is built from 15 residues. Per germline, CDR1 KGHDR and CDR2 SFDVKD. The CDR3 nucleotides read TGTGCCACCAGTGACCCCGGGACTCCTCAAGAGACCCAGTACTTC. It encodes CATSDPGTPQETQYF.

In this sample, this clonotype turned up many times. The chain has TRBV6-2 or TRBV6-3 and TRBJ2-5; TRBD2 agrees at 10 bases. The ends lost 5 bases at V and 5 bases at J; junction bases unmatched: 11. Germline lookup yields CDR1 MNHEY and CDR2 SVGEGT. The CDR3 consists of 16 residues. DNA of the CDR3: TGTGCCAGCAGTCATCCTAGCGGGAGTCGGCGGGAGACCCAGTACTTC. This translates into CASSHPSGSRRETQYF.

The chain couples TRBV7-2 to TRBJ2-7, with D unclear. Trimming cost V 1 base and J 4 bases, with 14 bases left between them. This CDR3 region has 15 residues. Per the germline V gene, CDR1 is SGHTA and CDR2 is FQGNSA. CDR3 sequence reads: CASSLEGSFGYEQYF. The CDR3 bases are TGTGCCAGCAGCTTAGAAGGTAGTTTCGGTTACGAGCAGTACTTC.

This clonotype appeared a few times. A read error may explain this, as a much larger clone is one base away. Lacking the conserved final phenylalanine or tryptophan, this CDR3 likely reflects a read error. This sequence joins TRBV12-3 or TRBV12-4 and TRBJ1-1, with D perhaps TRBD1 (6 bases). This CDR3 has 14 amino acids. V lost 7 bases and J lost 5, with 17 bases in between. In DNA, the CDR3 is TGTGCCAGCACTTACACAGGGAGGGTAACTGAAGCTTTCCTT. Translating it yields CASTYTGRVTEAFL.

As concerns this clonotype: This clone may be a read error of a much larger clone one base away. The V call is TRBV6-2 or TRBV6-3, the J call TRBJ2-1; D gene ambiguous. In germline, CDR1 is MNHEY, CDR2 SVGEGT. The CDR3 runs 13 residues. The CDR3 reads CAGSAGPYNEQFF. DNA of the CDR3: TGTGCCGGCAGTGCCGGGCCCTACAATGAGCAGTTCTTC.

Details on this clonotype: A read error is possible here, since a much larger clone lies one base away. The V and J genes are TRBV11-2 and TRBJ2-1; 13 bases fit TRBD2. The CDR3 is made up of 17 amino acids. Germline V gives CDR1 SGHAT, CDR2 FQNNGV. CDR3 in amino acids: CASSPLEGLAGTNEQLF. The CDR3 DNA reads TGTGCCAGCAGCCCCCTTGAGGGACTAGCGGGGACCAATGAGCAGCTCTTC.

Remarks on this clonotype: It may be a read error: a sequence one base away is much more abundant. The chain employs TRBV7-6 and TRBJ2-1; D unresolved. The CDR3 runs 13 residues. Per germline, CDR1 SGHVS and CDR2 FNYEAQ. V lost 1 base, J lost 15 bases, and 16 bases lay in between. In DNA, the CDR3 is TGTGCCAGCAGCTTAGGAGAGGTGGTGGAACGGTTCTTC. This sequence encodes CASSLGEVVERFF.

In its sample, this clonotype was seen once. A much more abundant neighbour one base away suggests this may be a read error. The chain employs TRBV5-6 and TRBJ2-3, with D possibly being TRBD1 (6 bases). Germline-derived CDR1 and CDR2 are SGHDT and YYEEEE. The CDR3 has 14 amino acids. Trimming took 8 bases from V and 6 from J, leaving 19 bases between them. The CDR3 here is CASSPLTGKDTQYF. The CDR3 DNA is TGTGCCAGTAGCCCACTAACAGGGAAGGATACGCAGTATTTT.